This TCR beta chain was recovered during a study of T-cell memory formation after mild COVID-19. TCRdb redid the calling of the 5' RACE reads with MiXCR, one entry per CDR3 protein. The profile shows roughly 400,000 distinct CDR3 sequences, 20% to 25% of them singletons. The study's findings and limits: Later expanders leaned CD4+, whereas clones that contracted between day 15 and 85 were balanced CD4/CD8.

This clonotype appeared a few times. The target antigen is unknown. Sequenced sample: PBMCs or a T cell subset sorted from them (not recorded which). This sequence was found in an adult woman who had mild COVID-19 (a few samples of this study predate the infection). Cell type and time point are not known.

The CDR3 protein is CASSRRQGSNTIYF. Here the CDR3 DNA reads TGTGCCAGCAGCCGAAGACAGGGATCAAACACCATATATTTT. This chain connects TRBV11-2 to TRBJ1-3, with 7 bases identical to TRBD1. CDR3 size: 14 residues. Germline V gives CDR1 SGHAT, CDR2 FQNNGV. V lost 5 bases to trimming and J lost 6 bases; unmatched junction nucleotides: 7. The complete variable domain, with remaining parts taken from reference TRBV11-2 and TRBJ1-3, reads EAGVAQSPRYKIIEKRQSVAFWCNPISGHATLYWYQQILGQGPKLLIQFQNNGVVDDSQLPKDRFSAERLKGVDSTLKIQPAKLEDSAVYLCASSRRQGSNTIYFGEGSWLTVV.